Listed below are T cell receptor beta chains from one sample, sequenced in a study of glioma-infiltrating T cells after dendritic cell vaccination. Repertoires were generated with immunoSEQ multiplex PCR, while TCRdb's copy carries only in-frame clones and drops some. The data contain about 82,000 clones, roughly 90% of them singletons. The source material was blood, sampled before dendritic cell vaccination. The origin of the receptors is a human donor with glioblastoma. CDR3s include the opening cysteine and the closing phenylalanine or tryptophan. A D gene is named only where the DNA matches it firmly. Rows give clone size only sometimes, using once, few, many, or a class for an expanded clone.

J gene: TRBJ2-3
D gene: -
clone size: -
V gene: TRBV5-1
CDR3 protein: CASSPTSDTQYF
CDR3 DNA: TGCGCCAGCAGCCCGACTTCAGATACGCAGTATTTT

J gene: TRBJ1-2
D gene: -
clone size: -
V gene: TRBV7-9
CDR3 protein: CASSLDEGLGGYTF
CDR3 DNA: TGTGCCAGCAGCTTAGACGAGGGCCTTGGAGGCTACACCTTC

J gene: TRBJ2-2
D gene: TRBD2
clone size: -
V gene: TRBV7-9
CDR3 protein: CASSFKTSGRVPGELFF
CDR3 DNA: TGTGCCAGCAGCTTTAAGACTAGCGGGAGGGTCCCCGGGGAGCTGTTTTTT

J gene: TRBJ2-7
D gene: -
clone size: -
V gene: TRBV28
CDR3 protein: CASPFIQASNSEQYF
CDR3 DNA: TGTGCCAGCCCTTTCATCCAGGCATCGAACTCCGAGCAGTACTTC

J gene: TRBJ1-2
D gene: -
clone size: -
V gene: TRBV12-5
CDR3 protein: CASGITGQLINYGYTF
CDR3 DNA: TGTGCTAGTGGTATCACTGGACAGCTTATTAACTATGGCTACACCTTC

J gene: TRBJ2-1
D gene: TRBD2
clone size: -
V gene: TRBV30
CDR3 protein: CAWSLAVGGRAVKLGEQFF
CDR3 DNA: TGTGCCTGGAGCCTGGCGGTTGGCGGGAGGGCGGTAAAACTCGGTGAGCAGTTCTTC

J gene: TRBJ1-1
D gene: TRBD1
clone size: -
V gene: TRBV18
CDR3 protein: CASSPYRDSEAFF
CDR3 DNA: TGTGCCAGCTCACCATACCGGGACAGTGAAGCTTTCTTT

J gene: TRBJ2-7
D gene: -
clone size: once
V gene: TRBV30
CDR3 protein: CARSGGLAPYEQYF
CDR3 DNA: TGTGCCCGATCCGGGGGTTTAGCCCCCTACGAGCAGTACTTC

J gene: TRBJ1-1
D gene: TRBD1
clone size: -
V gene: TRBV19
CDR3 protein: CASKGQGVKNTEAFF
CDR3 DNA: TGTGCCAGTAAGGGACAGGGGGTGAAGAACACTGAAGCTTTCTTT

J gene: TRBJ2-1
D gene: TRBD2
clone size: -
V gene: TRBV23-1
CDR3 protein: CASSQTSGYKGGEQFF
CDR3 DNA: TGCGCCAGCAGTCAAACTAGCGGTTATAAGGGAGGTGAGCAGTTCTTC

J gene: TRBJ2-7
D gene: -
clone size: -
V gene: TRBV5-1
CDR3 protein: CASSLGWGQSSYEQYF
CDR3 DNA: TGCGCCAGCAGCTTGGGGTGGGGGCAAAGCTCCTACGAGCAGTACTTC

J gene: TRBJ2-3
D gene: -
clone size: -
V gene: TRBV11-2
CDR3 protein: CASSLAGADTQYF
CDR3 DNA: TGTGCCAGCAGCTTAGCGGGGGCAGATACGCAGTATTTT

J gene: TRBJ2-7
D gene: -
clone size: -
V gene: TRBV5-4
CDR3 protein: CASSLGQGGEQYF
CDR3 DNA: TGTGCCAGCAGCTTGGGGCAGGGCGGCGAGCAGTACTTC

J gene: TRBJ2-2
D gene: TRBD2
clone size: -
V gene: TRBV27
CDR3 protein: CASSLAGEITGELFF
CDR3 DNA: TGTGCCAGCAGCCTAGCGGGAGAAATCACCGGGGAGCTGTTTTTT

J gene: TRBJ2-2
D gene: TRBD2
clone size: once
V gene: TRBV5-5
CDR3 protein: CASSLVRGAPNTGELFF
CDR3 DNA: TGTGCCAGCAGCTTGGTGCGGGGGGCCCCAAACACCGGGGAGCTGTTTTTT

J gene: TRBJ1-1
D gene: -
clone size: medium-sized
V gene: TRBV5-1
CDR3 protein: CASSLKQGETNTEAFF
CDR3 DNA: TGCGCCAGCAGCTTGAAACAGGGTGAAACGAACACTGAAGCTTTCTTT

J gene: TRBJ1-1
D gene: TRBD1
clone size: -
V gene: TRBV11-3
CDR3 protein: CASSPAGGTEAFF
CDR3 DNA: TGTGCCAGCAGCCCCGCAGGGGGCACTGAAGCTTTCTTT

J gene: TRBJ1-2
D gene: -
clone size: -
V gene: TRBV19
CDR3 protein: CASSIGGTKDFYGYTF
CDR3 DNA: TGTGCCAGTAGTATAGGAGGGACAAAGGACTTCTATGGCTACACCTTC

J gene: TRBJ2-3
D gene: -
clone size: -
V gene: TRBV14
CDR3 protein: CASSPFTGLGDTQYF
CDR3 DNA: TGTGCCAGCAGCCCCTTTACAGGGTTGGGAGATACGCAGTATTTT

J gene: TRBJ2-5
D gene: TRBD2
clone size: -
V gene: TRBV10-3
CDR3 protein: CAISEERGAQETQYF
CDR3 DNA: TGTGCCATCAGTGAGGAGCGGGGGGCCCAAGAGACCCAGTACTTC

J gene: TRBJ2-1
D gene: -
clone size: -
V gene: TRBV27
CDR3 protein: CASSFVIGLYNEQFF
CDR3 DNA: TGTGCCAGCAGTTTTGTGATCGGACTTTACAATGAGCAGTTCTTC

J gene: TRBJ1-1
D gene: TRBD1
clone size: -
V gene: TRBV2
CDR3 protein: CASSEGQGMGTEAFF
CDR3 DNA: TGTGCCAGCAGTGAAGGACAGGGCATGGGCACTGAAGCTTTCTTT

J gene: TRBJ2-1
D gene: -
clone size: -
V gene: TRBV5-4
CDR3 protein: CASSTQRARSNEQFF
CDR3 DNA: TGTGCCAGCAGCACTCAGCGGGCAAGGAGCAATGAGCAGTTCTTC

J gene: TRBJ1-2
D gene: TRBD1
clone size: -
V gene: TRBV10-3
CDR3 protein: CAISAGTGDGYTF
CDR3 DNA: TGTGCCATCAGTGCGGGGACAGGGGACGGCTACACCTTC

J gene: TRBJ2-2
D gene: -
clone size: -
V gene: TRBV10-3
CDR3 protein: CAIGESGNTGELFF
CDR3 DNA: TGTGCCATCGGGGAGAGCGGGAACACCGGGGAGCTGTTTTTT

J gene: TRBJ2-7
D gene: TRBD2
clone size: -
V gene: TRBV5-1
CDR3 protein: CASSLFSGRAYEQYF
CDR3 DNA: TGCGCCAGCAGCTTATTTAGCGGGAGGGCCTACGAGCAGTACTTC

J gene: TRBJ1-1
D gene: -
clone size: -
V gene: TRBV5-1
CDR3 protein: CASSFVGGQNTEAFF
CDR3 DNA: TGCGCCAGCAGCTTCGTCGGAGGGCAGAACACTGAAGCTTTCTTT

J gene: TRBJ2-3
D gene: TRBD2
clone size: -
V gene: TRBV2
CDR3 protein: CASGIPGLAGSSTDTQYF
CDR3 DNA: TGTGCCAGCGGGATACCGGGACTAGCGGGTTCCAGCACAGATACGCAGTATTTT

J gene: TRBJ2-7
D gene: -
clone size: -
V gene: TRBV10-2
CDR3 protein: CASSVSRAYEQYF
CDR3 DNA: TGCGCCAGCAGTGTATCCCGTGCCTACGAGCAGTACTTC

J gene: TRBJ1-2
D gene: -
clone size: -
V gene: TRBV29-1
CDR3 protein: CSVTPGERGYTF
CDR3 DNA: TGCAGCGTTACCCCGGGGGAGCGGGGCTACACCTTC

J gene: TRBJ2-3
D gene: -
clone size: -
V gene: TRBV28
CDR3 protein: CASSLLGTGRHHTQYF
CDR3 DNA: TGTGCCAGCAGTTTATTAGGTACAGGGCGACATCATACGCAGTATTTT

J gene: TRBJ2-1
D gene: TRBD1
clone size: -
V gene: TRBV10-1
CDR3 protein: CASSESRQGVEQFF
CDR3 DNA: TGCGCCAGCAGTGAATCGAGACAGGGGGTTGAGCAGTTCTTC

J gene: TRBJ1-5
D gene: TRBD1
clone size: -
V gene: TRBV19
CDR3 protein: CASRTGGAGNQPQHF
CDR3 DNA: TGTGCCAGTCGCACAGGGGGCGCGGGCAATCAGCCCCAGCATTTT

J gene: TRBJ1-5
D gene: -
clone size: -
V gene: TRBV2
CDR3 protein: CASSDGGGARDQPQHF
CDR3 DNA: TGTGCCAGCAGTGACGGTGGAGGGGCGAGGGATCAGCCCCAGCATTTT

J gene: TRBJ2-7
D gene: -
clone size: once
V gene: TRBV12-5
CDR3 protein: CASGPGGPYEQYF
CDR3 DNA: TGTGCTAGTGGTCCAGGGGGGCCCTACGAGCAGTACTTC

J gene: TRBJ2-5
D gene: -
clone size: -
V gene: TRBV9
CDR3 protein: CASSQDREGETQYF
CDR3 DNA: TGTGCCAGCAGCCAGGACAGGGAGGGAGAGACCCAGTACTTC

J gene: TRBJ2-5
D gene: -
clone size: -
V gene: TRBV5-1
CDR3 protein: CASSLARADGETQYF
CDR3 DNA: TGCGCCAGCAGCTTGGCCAGGGCGGACGGCGAGACCCAGTACTTC

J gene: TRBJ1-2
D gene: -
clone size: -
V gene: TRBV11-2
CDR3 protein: CASSLDRGDNYGYTF
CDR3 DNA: TGTGCCAGCAGCTTAGATCGTGGAGATAACTATGGCTACACCTTC

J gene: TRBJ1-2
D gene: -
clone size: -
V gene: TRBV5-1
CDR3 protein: CASSLGVASYGYTF
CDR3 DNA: TGCGCCAGCAGCTTGGGCGTCGCTTCCTATGGCTACACCTTC

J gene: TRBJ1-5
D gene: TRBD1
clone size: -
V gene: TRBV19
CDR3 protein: CASSLDRGFVQPQHF
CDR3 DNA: TGTGCCAGTAGTTTGGACAGGGGGTTCGTTCAGCCCCAGCATTTT

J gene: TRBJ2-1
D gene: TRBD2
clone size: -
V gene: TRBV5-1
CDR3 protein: CASSQREARNEQFF
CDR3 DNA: TGCGCCAGCAGCCAGCGGGAGGCCCGGAATGAGCAGTTCTTC

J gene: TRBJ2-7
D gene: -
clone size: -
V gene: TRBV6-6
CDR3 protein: CASSWEGVGQYF
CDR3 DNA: TGTGCCAGCAGTTGGGAGGGGGTCGGGCAGTACTTC